The T cell receptor (beta chain) described here comes from a study of shared clonotypes between healthy human individuals. General observations from the study: Generally, naive subsets (rather than memory subsets) showed larger estimated richness. Rarefaction analysis demonstrated incomplete sorted-subset sequencing notwithstanding large depth.

J gave up 4 bases and V 4 bases, and 8 bases lay outside the gene matches. Germline V gene data show CDR1 as SGHNT and CDR2 as YYREEE (reference sequence). CDR3 length: 16 amino acids. Concerning this clone itself: Its matching antigen is unknown.

Splitting of each subset's genomic DNA was done evenly across several immunoSEQ plates. The repertoire was sequenced with immunoSEQ multiplex PCR; TCRdb's copy has only in-frame clones and lacks some. The top ten clones hold around 0.4% of a sample with fewer than 3 million clones, about 90% of them seen once. The origin of this receptor is a man between 18 and 35 years old in good health. Some clones in this sample may be carry-over from other donors' samples. This chain connects TRBV5-4 to TRBJ1-2, with 12 bases matching TRBD1. Sample: naive CD4+ T cells from PBMCs. Subset meaning: CD45RA+ positively selected. CDR3 residues: CASSPGQGAGGYGYTF. The CDR3 DNA reads TGTGCCAGCAGCCCGGGACAGGGGGCCGGGGGCTATGGCTACACCTTC.